Listed here are 21 T cell receptor beta chains from one sample, sequenced in a study of tumor-infiltrating lymphocytes in oesophageal squamous cell carcinoma. Via MiXCR, TCRdb re-called the PCR reads, giving one row per CDR3 protein. This sample has under 20,000 distinct CDR3 sequences, with around two fifths found just once. Sequences were obtained from esophageal tumor tissue. Every receptor here comes from a male donor with esophageal squamous cell carcinoma.

In its sample, this clonotype was seen many times. The chain has TRBV10-3 and TRBJ2-3; D is unresolved. Looked up from germline, CDR1 is ENHRY and CDR2 is SYGVKD. The CDR3 spans 15 residues. Trimming took 2 bases from V and 0 from J, leaving 9 bases between them. As DNA, the CDR3 is TGTGCCATCAGTGAGACTGGACGGAGCACAGATACGCAGTATTTT. This codes for CAISETGRSTDTQYF.

This clonotype was picked up many times. V usage is TRBV5-6 and J usage is TRBJ1-3; maybe TRBD1 (5 bases). Trimming cost V 0 bases and J 3 bases, with 7 bases left between them. In germline, CDR1 is SGHDT, CDR2 YYEEEE. This CDR3 is 14 amino acids long. The CDR3 is CASSLGQGGNTIYF. The CDR3 DNA sequence: TGTGCCAGCAGCTTGGGTCAGGGTGGAAACACCATATATTTT. The whole variable domain, remainder taken from reference TRBV5-6 and TRBJ1-3, is DAGVTQSPTHLIKTRGQQVTLRCSPKSGHDTVSWYQQALGQGPQFIFQYYEEEERQRGNFPDRFSGHQFPNYSSELNVNALLLGDSALYLCASSLGQGGNTIYFGEGSWLTVV.

The CDR3 DNA reads as TGTGCCAGCAGCTTAGGCAGCCGGATCGGTAATTCACCCCTCCACTTT. This gives the protein CASSLGSRIGNSPLHF. This chain joins TRBV7-9 and TRBJ1-6; unclear D gene. Trimming removed 1 base from V and 6 bases from J, with 13 bases in between. This CDR3 has 16 residues. Looked up from germline, CDR1 is SEHNR and CDR2 is FQNEAQ (reference sequence).

V gene TRBV2 combines with J gene TRBJ2-3; weak D call: TRBD2 (6 bases). The J call may be faulty, since TRBJ2-5 better matches the DNA end. Germline-derived CDR1 and CDR2 are SNHLY and FYNNEI. The CDR3 is 12 amino acids. The CDR3 here is CASKTSKETQYF. CDR3 in DNA: TGTGCCAGCAAGACTAGTAAAGAGACCCAGTACTTC.

About this clonotype: This may arise from a read error, as a much more abundant clone is one base away. This rearrangement joins TRBV5-1 to TRBJ2-5, with D perhaps assigned TRBD1 or TRBD2 (6 bases each). V was pared by 1 base and J by 11 bases, with 27 bases between. Germline-derived CDR1 and CDR2 are SGHRS and YFSETQ. The CDR3 is 17 residues long. The CDR3 DNA sequence: TGCGCCAGCAGCTTGTTGGGCCAGGGGACTCTCCCCAATGAGCAGTACTTC. This codes for CASSLLGQGTLPNEQYF.

The chain has TRBV7-3 and TRBJ2-3; the D gene is possibly TRBD2 (6 bases). This CDR3 has 16 residues. The germline gives CDR1 SGHTA, CDR2 FQGTGA. V was pared by 1 base and J by 1 base, with 12 bases between. CDR3 sequence reads: CASSLRGSSGTDTQYF. The CDR3 DNA follows: TGTGCCAGCAGCTTAAGAGGATCTAGCGGCACAGATACGCAGTATTTT.

This rearrangement joins TRBV6-1 to TRBJ2-1, with TRBD1 identical over 10 bases. The germline V gene encodes CDR1 MNHNS and CDR2 SASEGT. CDR3 size: 15 residues. The trim removed 6 bases at V and 4 bases at J, leaving 6 bases unmatched. The CDR3 region has the DNA TGTGCCAGCAGCTCCGGGACAGGGGAATACAATGAGCAGTTCTTC. Translating it yields CASSSGTGEYNEQFF.

The chain has TRBV7-9 and TRBJ2-5, with 7 bases matching TRBD1. The J call is in doubt because the DNA end fits TRBJ1-2 better. The CDR3 is 14 residues long. CDR1 and CDR2 from the germline V gene are SEHNR and FQNEAQ (reference sequence). Here the CDR3 DNA reads TGTGCCAGCAGTTTAAAAGGAGGAGGGGGCGGCTACACCTTC. Residues: CASSLKGGGGGYTF.

This clonotype was counted only a few times. The chain joins TRBV27 to TRBJ2-5, with D possibly being TRBD2 (6 bases). Germline V lookup: CDR1 MNHEY, CDR2 SMNVEV (reference sequence). The CDR3 length is 14 residues. Between the trimmed V and J ends, which lost 2 bases and 11 bases, there was a span of 18 bases. DNA of the CDR3: TGTGCCAGCAGTTTAGGTTCCTCACCGGGAGAGCAGTACTTC. It yields the protein CASSLGSSPGEQYF.

CDR3 nucleotides: TGTGCCAGCAGTACCGGGACTAGCGGAGAAGATACGCAGTATTTT. Amino acids: CASSTGTSGEDTQYF. V usage is TRBV2 and J usage is TRBJ2-3; 11 nucleotides agree with TRBD2. J was trimmed by 5 bases and V by 5 bases; bases with no gene match: 6. This CDR3 contains 15 residues. The germline V gene encodes CDR1 SNHLY and CDR2 FYNNEI.

By share, this clonotype ranks as medium-sized. The chain combines TRBV7-9 with TRBJ2-5, with 7 nucleotides matching TRBD2. The germline V gene encodes CDR1 SEHNR and CDR2 FQNEAQ (reference sequence). V trimming: 5 bases; J trimming: 5 bases; junction bases outside the gene matches: 8. The CDR3 extends over 14 amino acids. CDR3 nucleotides: TGTGCCAGCAGCCCCGGGACTATTGGGGAGACCCAGTACTTC. It translates to CASSPGTIGETQYF.

In this sample, this clonotype turned up many times. V gene TRBV18 combines with J gene TRBJ2-7; TRBD2 might be the D (6 bases). This CDR3 spans 14 amino acids. V was trimmed by 3 bases and J by 6 bases, leaving 15 bases between them. Germline assignment: CDR1 KGHSH and CDR2 LQKENI. CDR3 in amino acids: CASSPELLAGEQYF. The CDR3, as DNA: TGTGCCAGCTCACCCGAACTACTAGCTGGCGAGCAGTACTTC.

The chain has TRBV28 and TRBJ2-1, with a possible D match to TRBD2 (6 bases). The CDR3 contains 16 residues. Germline V CDR1 and CDR2: MDHEN, SYDVKM. The germline V and J ends were trimmed by 2 bases and 3 bases, with 14 bases remaining between them. CDR3 loop: CASSLPSEGGYNEQFF. The CDR3 DNA reads TGTGCCAGCAGTTTACCCTCGGAGGGCGGCTACAATGAGCAGTTCTTC.

V and J are TRBV7-3 and TRBJ2-5; 7 positions match TRBD2. The junction had 5 bases not matched to a gene; V was cut back by 2 bases and J by 5 bases. This CDR3 comprises 14 residues. Germline assignment: CDR1 SGHTA and CDR2 FQGTGA. The CDR3 loop is CASSLRRGRETQYF. The CDR3 bases are TGTGCCAGCAGCTTACGGCGGGGGAGGGAGACCCAGTACTTC.

The CDR3, as DNA: TGTGCCAGCAGCTCTACAGGCTATGGCTACACCTTC. Translated: CASSSTGYGYTF. This chain joins TRBV7-2 and TRBJ1-2; tentatively, D is TRBD1 (5 bases). V lost 4 bases, J lost 4 bases, and 7 bases lay in between. CDR1 SGHTA and CDR2 FQGNSA come from the germline V gene. The CDR3 runs to 12 residues.

The chain joins TRBV10-3 to TRBJ2-7, with no clear D. The assigned J gene may be wrong: the sequence end matches TRBJ2-1 better. This CDR3 is 12 amino acids long. From germline, CDR1 is ENHRY and CDR2 SYGVKD. This CDR3 reads CAISARRHEQFF. In DNA, the CDR3 is TGTGCCATCAGTGCGAGAAGGCATGAGCAGTTCTTC.

Many counts were recorded for this clonotype. The missing conserved phenylalanine or tryptophan at the end of this CDR3 makes a read error likely. It is unclear where the CDR3 begins or ends on the DNA, so no DNA is shown, and the CDR3 is as TCRdb lists it. The V call is TRBV7-9, the J call TRBJ2-1; the table's D call TRBD2 went unverified against the DNA. The CDR3 spans 16 residues, counting both ends. CDR1 SEHNR and CDR2 FQNEAQ come from the germline V gene (reference sequence). CDR3 residues: CASSLGLTPDEQYFGN.

V usage is TRBV7-2 and J usage is TRBJ2-5; the match to TRBD2 covers 11 bases. The CDR3 extends over 16 amino acids. CDR1 and CDR2 from the germline V gene are SGHTA and FQGNSA. The ends lost 5 bases at V and 5 bases at J; junction bases unmatched: 10. DNA for the CDR3: TGTGCCAGCAGCGACCTAGCGGGAGGACGGCGGGAGACCCAGTACTTC. This encodes CASSDLAGGRRETQYF.

Many counts were recorded for this clonotype. This chain connects TRBV10-3 to TRBJ2-6; TRBD2 is a possible D gene (6 bases). CDR3 size: 19 residues. V was shortened by 0 bases and J by 4 bases, with 19 bases between the two germline ends. Germline V gene data show CDR1 as ENHRY and CDR2 as SYGVKD. The CDR3 protein is CAISESMTGVRSGANVLTF. The CDR3, as DNA: TGTGCCATCAGTGAGTCGATGACGGGGGTGCGGAGCGGGGCCAACGTCCTGACTTTC.

This clonotype has a handful of counts. The DNA of the CDR3 is TGTGCCACCAGCAGTCCCTACCAGGGGGCGGCAGATACGCAGTATTTT. Translated: CATSSPYQGAADTQYF. V gene TRBV15 combines with J gene TRBJ2-3, with TRBD1 identical over 8 bases. The CDR3 length is 16 residues. J gave up 4 bases and V 3 bases, and 9 bases lay outside the gene matches. Germline V gene data show CDR1 as LNHNV and CDR2 as YYDKDF (reference sequence).

Comment on this clonotype: An end of the junction differs from the germline gene, which may be a read error. The genes are TRBV7-2 and TRBJ2-1; the D gene is possibly TRBD2 (5 bases). This CDR3 is 13 amino acids long. CDR1 is SGHTA, CDR2 FQGNSA, per germline. The CDR3 region is CASLDVPGILKSF. CDR3 bases: TGTGCCAGCTTAGACGTACCCGGGATATTAAAATCCTTC.